The 25 T cell receptor beta chains reported below all come from one sample, sequenced in a study of cytomegalovirus exposure and HLA in healthy donors. Primers included in the PCR were 60 Vbeta and 13 Jbeta primers. Profiling relied on immunoSEQ multiplex PCR, and the TCRdb table lists in-frame clones only, not all of them. The sample lists under 150,000 clones, approximately 71% seen once, with over 0.9% in the top ten. Sequencing was performed on PBMCs. The receptors were gathered from a woman aged 55-70 years in good health and CMV-seronegative.

This clone has more than one count but fewer than ten. V and J are TRBV30 and TRBJ1-1; D unresolved. The ends were cut back, 3 bases at V and 3 bases at J, with 14 bases in the middle. The germline V gene encodes CDR1 GTSNPN and CDR2 SVGIG (reference sequence). The CDR3 contains 14 residues. The CDR3 nucleotides are TGTGCCTGGAGGACGGCCCTAGGCCACACTGAAGCTTTCTTT. It encodes CAWRTALGHTEAFF.

This sequence joins TRBV28 and TRBJ2-2; 15 bases fit TRBD2. The CDR3 totals 20 residues. CDR1 and CDR2 from the germline V gene are MDHEN and SYDVKM. V trimming: 2 bases; J trimming: 1 base; junction bases outside the gene matches: 8. The CDR3 sequence is CASSLPNGLAGGKNTGELFF. In DNA form, the CDR3 reads TGTGCCAGCAGTTTACCCAACGGACTAGCGGGGGGGAAGAACACCGGGGAGCTGTTTTTT.

This chain uses TRBV28 with TRBJ1-3; no reliable D call. V lost 6 bases and J 0 bases, leaving 15 bases between the germline ends. Germline loops: CDR1 MDHEN, CDR2 SYDVKM. This CDR3 is built from 16 residues. CDR3 sequence: CASSHRSWYSGNTIYF. The CDR3, as DNA: TGTGCCAGCAGCCATAGGAGTTGGTACTCTGGAAACACCATATATTTT.

The chain joins TRBV28 to TRBJ2-7; 10 bases are a match to TRBD2. In germline, CDR1 is MDHEN, CDR2 SYDVKM. V shed 6 bases, J shed 0 bases, and the junction held 29 bases outside the gene matches. The CDR3 covers 23 residues. CDR3 sequence (DNA): TGTGCCAGCAGCCTTACGTGGGCCATCGCGATATGGGGGCTAGCGGGAGCCTCCTACGAGCAGTACTTC. Encoded protein: CASSLTWAIAIWGLAGASYEQYF.

The rearrangement uses TRBV28 and TRBJ2-5; D not resolved. The better agreement between TRBJ2-7 and the DNA end casts doubt on the J call. The CDR3 sequence is 14 residues long. From germline, CDR1 is MDHEN and CDR2 SYDVKM. The chain's CDR3 is CASSFAAASYEQYF. Written as DNA, the CDR3 is TGTGCCAGCAGTTTTGCGGCCGCCTCCTACGAGCAGTACTTC.

This clone turned up a few times. The chain uses TRBV29-1 and TRBJ2-2; TRBD2 matches 16 bases. The CDR3 has 17 residues. The V and J ends lost 7 bases and 0 bases, in that order; junction bases with no gene match: 5. Germline values: CDR1 SQVTM, CDR2 ANQGSEA. The CDR3 region is CSGGTSGGATNTGELFF. In DNA, the CDR3 is TGCAGCGGCGGGACTAGCGGGGGGGCGACGAACACCGGGGAGCTGTTTTTT.

This chain uses TRBV9 with TRBJ1-2; 7 bases match TRBD1. V shed 4 bases, J shed 4 bases, and the junction held 10 bases outside the gene matches. The CDR3 totals 15 residues. Germline V gene data show CDR1 as SGDLS and CDR2 as YYNGEE. CDR3 sequence (DNA): TGTGCCAGCAGCAAAGACAGGGTCTGGGGCTATGGCTACACCTTC. This codes for CASSKDRVWGYGYTF.

The chain is built from TRBV7-2 and TRBJ2-5; 7 bases align to TRBD1. Germline trimming cut 4 bases from V and 5 bases from J; bases unmatched to any gene: 7. This CDR3 comprises 14 residues. Germline CDR1 and CDR2: SGHTA and FQGNSA. DNA for the CDR3: TGTGCCAGCAGCTCAGTCGACAGGGTTGAGACCCAGTACTTC. Encoded protein: CASSSVDRVETQYF.

The chain couples TRBV5-1 to TRBJ2-7; unclear D gene. This CDR3 has 14 residues. V was shortened by 0 bases and J by 0 bases, with 7 bases between the two germline ends. CDR1 is SGHRS, CDR2 YFSETQ, per germline. DNA for the CDR3: TGCGCCAGCAGCTTGGCGGCGGCCTCCTACGAGCAGTACTTC. This encodes CASSLAAASYEQYF.

In this sample, this clone turned up once. This CDR3 is CASSEGRNTDTQYF. DNA for the CDR3: TGTGCCAGCAGTGAAGGCAGAAACACAGATACGCAGTATTTT. V usage is TRBV25-1 and J usage is TRBJ2-3; D is ambiguous. Germline V gene sequence: CDR1 MGHDK, CDR2 SYGVNS. V lost 2 bases and J 2 bases, leaving 8 bases between the germline ends. The CDR3 contains 14 residues.

This chain uses TRBV19 with TRBJ1-5; D possibly corresponds to TRBD1 (6 bases). Germline values: CDR1 LNHDA, CDR2 SQIVND (reference sequence). V was shortened by 3 bases and J by 5 bases, with 14 bases between the two germline ends. The CDR3 consists of 15 residues. As DNA, the CDR3 is TGTGCCAGTAGTATTACAGGGACGGGGTATCAGCCCCAGCATTTT. As protein: CASSITGTGYQPQHF. The full variable domain, its missing parts supplied by reference TRBV19 and TRBJ1-5, is DGGITQSPKYLFRKEGQNVTLSCEQNLNHDAMYWYRQDPGQGLRLIYYSQIVNDFQKGDIAEGYSVSREKKESFPLTVTSAQKNPTAFYLCASSITGTGYQPQHFGDGTRLSIL.

The chain joins TRBV5-5 to TRBJ2-3; 8 nucleotides agree with TRBD2. The CDR3 runs to 18 residues. Germline CDR1 is SGHKS and CDR2 is YYEKEE (reference sequence). Trimming took 0 bases from V and 4 from J; bases not matched to a gene: 13. The CDR3 DNA follows: TGTGCCAGCAGCTTGGGGGCGGTGGGTCGGGGGGGCCCAGATACGCAGTATTTT. Its translation: CASSLGAVGRGGPDTQYF.

The rearrangement joins TRBV13 to TRBJ2-5, with 9 bases identical to TRBD1. Matching the DNA end better, TRBJ2-7 makes the J call doubtful. CDR1 is PRHDT and CDR2 is FYEKMQ in the germline V gene (reference sequence). The CDR3 sequence is 19 residues long. The CDR3 sequence is CASSLSELYVGQGSYEQYF. CDR3 sequence (DNA): TGTGCCAGCAGCTTAAGTGAACTTTATGTGGGACAGGGATCCTACGAGCAGTACTTC.

The chain recombines TRBV19 with TRBJ2-6; a possible D gene is TRBD1 (6 bases). CDR1 is LNHDA, CDR2 SQIVND, per germline (reference sequence). The CDR3 consists of 14 residues. V was trimmed by 10 bases and J by 4 bases, leaving 14 bases between them. The CDR3 is CATNRAHGANVLTF. CDR3 nucleotides: TGTGCCACCAACAGGGCTCACGGGGCCAACGTCCTGACTTTC.

This clone has more than one count but fewer than ten. This chain links TRBV10-1 with TRBJ1-1; 7 nucleotides match TRBD1. The germline V gene encodes CDR1 WNHNN and CDR2 SYGVQD (reference sequence). Losses at the gene ends were 2 bases for V and 4 bases for J; bases not matched to a gene: 10. CDR3 size: 16 residues. The CDR3 bases are TGCGCCAGCAGTGAGGGACGGATTCCAGGGGGCACTGAAGCTTTCTTT. It encodes CASSEGRIPGGTEAFF.

The chain has TRBV6-1 and TRBJ2-5; 10 nucleotides match TRBD1. The J call may be wrong; the DNA end is better matched by TRBJ2-7. CDR1 and CDR2 (germline): MNHNS, SASEGT. The CDR3 length is 13 residues. The CDR3 loop is CASSLDRGDEQYF. CDR3 nucleotides: TGTGCCAGCAGTTTGGACAGGGGGGACGAGCAGTACTTC.

J is TRBJ1-5 and V is TRBV28; tentative D call: TRBD1 (5 bases). CDR1 and CDR2 (germline): MDHEN, SYDVKM. CDR3 length equals 17 residues. Trimming stripped 7 bases from V and 3 bases from J, with 22 bases between. Here the CDR3 reads CASKIRGSRRINQPQHF. The CDR3, as DNA: TGTGCCAGCAAAATAAGGGGTTCACGGCGAATCAATCAGCCCCAGCATTTT. The whole variable domain, filled in from reference TRBV28 and TRBJ1-5, reads DVKVTQSSRYLVKRTGEKVFLECVQDMDHENMFWYRQDPGLGLRLIYFSYDVKMKEKGDIPEGYSVSREKKERFSLILESASTNQTSMYLCASKIRGSRRINQPQHFGDGTRLSIL.

This chain's CDR3 is CASSRGTPQETQYF. Here the CDR3 DNA reads TGTGCCAGCTCGCGAGGGACACCCCAAGAGACCCAGTACTTC. The chain has TRBV18 and TRBJ2-5, with D maybe TRBD1 (6 bases). Germline V gene lookup returns CDR1 KGHSH and CDR2 LQKENI. Trimming stripped 6 bases from V and 1 base from J, with 12 bases between. The CDR3 is 14 amino acids.

V usage is TRBV5-4 and J usage is TRBJ2-7, with TRBD2 matching 10 bases. CDR1 is SGHNT and CDR2 is YYREEE in the germline V gene (reference sequence). This CDR3 is 16 amino acids long. V was clipped by 4 bases and J by 4 bases; unmatched bases: 11. Written as DNA, the CDR3 is TGTGCCAGCAGCCTATTTGGGTGGACTAGCGGTTACGAGCAGTACTTC. Translation: CASSLFGWTSGYEQYF.

The rearrangement joins TRBV18 to TRBJ1-1; no clear D. CDR1 and CDR2 from the germline V gene are KGHSH and LQKENI. With 4 bases removed from V and 1 base from J, the gap between germline ends came to 16 bases. This CDR3 is built from 16 residues. The CDR3 bases are TGTGCCAGCTCACTGGGCTCCCAAAAAACGAACACTGAAGCTTTCTTT. Translation: CASSLGSQKTNTEAFF.

The J gene is TRBJ1-2, the V gene TRBV7-2, with 11 bases that match TRBD1. V lost 5 bases, J lost 4 bases, and 6 bases stayed unmatched. The CDR3 runs to 15 residues. From germline, CDR1 is SGHTA and CDR2 FQGNSA. Written as DNA, the CDR3 is TGTGCCAGCAGCGGGGGGACAGGGGGGGGCTATGGCTACACCTTC. It encodes CASSGGTGGGYGYTF.

This clone was detected only a few times. The rearrangement joins TRBV30 to TRBJ2-7; 8 bases are a match to TRBD1. The germline V gene encodes CDR1 GTSNPN and CDR2 SVGIG (reference sequence). The CDR3 is 13 amino acids. The junction had 6 bases not matched to a gene; V was cut back by 3 bases and J by 5 bases. The CDR3: CAWSRGQVHEQYF. The CDR3 region has the DNA TGTGCCTGGAGCCGGGGACAGGTCCACGAGCAGTACTTC.

This clone was counted a single time. The chain employs TRBV18 and TRBJ2-1; TRBD1 agrees at 9 bases. Per the germline V gene, CDR1 is KGHSH and CDR2 is LQKENI. The CDR3 sequence is 15 residues long. The V gene end was trimmed by 3 bases and the J gene end by 2 bases; junction bases not matched to a gene: 2. In nucleotides, the CDR3 is TGTGCCAGCTCACCCGGGACAGGGACCTACAATGAGCAGTTCTTC. Translated: CASSPGTGTYNEQFF.

With respect to this clone: The junction and the germline gene differ at one end; a read error may be behind it. CDR3 DNA: TGTTCCAGCATCCACGGGACAGGGGGCCTGAACACTGAAGCTTTCTTT. Translated: CSSIHGTGGLNTEAFF. The chain carries TRBV7-9 and TRBJ1-1; 12 nucleotides align to TRBD1. Germline V gives CDR1 SEHNR, CDR2 FQNEAQ (reference sequence). CDR3 length equals 16 residues.

Concerning this clone: The junction and the germline gene differ at one end; a read error may be behind it. The DNA of the CDR3 is TGCCCCTCGGGGGAGTATTTCCCAGATACGCAGTATTTT. Translated: CPSGEYFPDTQYF. V usage is TRBV27 and J usage is TRBJ2-3; a weak D match, TRBD2 (6 bases). The CDR3 extends over 13 amino acids. Germline V lookup: CDR1 MNHEY, CDR2 SMNVEV (reference sequence).